This passage covers 23 T cell receptor beta chains from one sample sequenced in a study of CD4 T cells in relation to SARS-CoV-2 and coronaviruses. Sequencing was performed with immunoSEQ multiplex PCR; in TCRdb, only in-frame clones are kept and a portion is missing. The top ten hold about 0.4% of the sample, which has about 56,000 clones, about 90% seen once. The specimen sequenced was naive CD4+ T cells from PBMCs. Subset described: naive CD4+ T cells isolated by negative enrichment. Receptors originate from an adult with COVID-19.

J is TRBJ1-2 and V is TRBV7-8; unclear D gene. The CDR3 extends over 14 amino acids. Trimming took 0 bases from V and 2 from J, leaving 7 bases between them. Germline V CDR1 and CDR2: SGHVS, FQNEAQ. CDR3 amino acids: CASSLAWQNYGYTF. CDR3 DNA sequence: TGTGCCAGCAGCTTAGCGTGGCAGAACTATGGCTACACCTTC.

This clone was detected once. The chain carries TRBV3-1 (or the pseudogene TRBV3-2) and TRBJ1-1, with D possibly TRBD1 on 6 matching bases. The V and J ends lost 1 base and 1 base respectively, with 10 bases between them. The CDR3 has 15 amino acids. Per the germline V gene, CDR1 is LGHDT and CDR2 is YNNKEL (reference sequence). CDR3 sequence (DNA): TGTGCCAGCAGCCAAGGGGGGCGGGGGAACACTGAAGCTTTCTTT. It yields the protein CASSQGGRGNTEAFF.

The chain uses TRBV5-1 and TRBJ2-5, with D perhaps matching TRBD1 or TRBD2 (5 bases each). Trimming cost V 0 bases and J 1 base, with 7 bases left between them. Germline CDR1 is SGHRS and CDR2 is YFSETQ. This CDR3 has 14 amino acids. The CDR3 sequence: CASSLAGTQETQYF. The CDR3 nucleotides are TGCGCCAGCAGCTTGGCTGGGACCCAAGAGACCCAGTACTTC.

This clone was seen only a few times. The rearrangement uses TRBV6-6 and TRBJ1-2; D remains unclear. CDR1 is MNHNY, CDR2 SVGAGI, per germline (reference sequence). V was trimmed by 2 bases and J by 4 bases, leaving 11 bases between them. This CDR3 contains 14 residues. This CDR3 is CASSYGGLGYGYTF. CDR3 DNA sequence: TGTGCCAGCAGTTACGGAGGACTTGGCTATGGCTACACCTTC.

The rearrangement joins TRBV11-3 to TRBJ2-3, with D maybe TRBD2 (5 bases). Germline CDR1 SGHNT, CDR2 YENEEA. Trimming removed 5 bases from V and 3 bases from J, with 12 bases in between. The CDR3 extends over 14 amino acids. As DNA, the CDR3 is TGTGCCAGCAGCCCCTGGAGGAGTACAGATACGCAGTATTTT. Translating it yields CASSPWRSTDTQYF. The variable domain in full, completed from reference TRBV11-3 and TRBJ2-3, reads EAGVVQSPRYKIIEKKQPVAFWCNPISGHNTLYWYLQNLGQGPELLIRYENEEAVDDSQLPKDRFSAERLKGVDSTLKIQPAELGDSAVYLCASSPWRSTDTQYFGPGTRLTVL.

The chain joins TRBV19 to TRBJ1-1; no clear D gene. The CDR3 consists of 16 residues. The V end lost 2 bases, the J end lost 11 bases, and 24 bases lay between the germline ends. Germline lookup yields CDR1 LNHDA and CDR2 SQIVND (reference sequence). The CDR3 loop reads CASSINSGGSSSGAFF. CDR3 in DNA: TGTGCCAGTAGTATAAACAGCGGTGGGTCATCGAGCGGGGCTTTCTTT.

The rearrangement links TRBV6-5 to TRBJ1-2; D not resolved. V was trimmed by 7 bases and J by 2 bases, leaving 14 bases between them. The CDR3 consists of 14 residues. The germline CDR1 and CDR2 sequences are MNHEY and SVGAGI. The CDR3 DNA is TGTGCCAGCACCCATCGTCGGGAGAACTATGGCTACACCTTC. Translation: CASTHRRENYGYTF.

This chain uses TRBV11-1 with TRBJ2-1; TRBD1 is a possible D gene (6 bases). Deletions cut 7 bases from V and 0 bases from J, with 13 bases between. CDR3 length: 15 residues. Germline lookup yields CDR1 SGHAT and CDR2 FQDESV (reference sequence). The CDR3, as DNA: TGTGCCAGCACCAGGGGCAGGAGCTCCTACAATGAGCAGTTCTTC. Its protein is CASTRGRSSYNEQFF.

The chain is built from TRBV5-1 and TRBJ2-1, with 14 bases that match TRBD2. The length of the CDR3 is 15 residues. CDR1 and CDR2 (germline): SGHRS, YFSETQ. The junction had 7 bases not matched to a gene; V was cut back by 4 bases and J by 10 bases. DNA for the CDR3: TGCGCCAGCAGCCCGGGACTAGCGGGAGTCGAGGAGCAGTTCTTC. This encodes CASSPGLAGVEEQFF. The full variable domain, rest sourced from reference TRBV5-1 and TRBJ2-1, is KAGVTQTPRYLIKTRGQQVTLSCSPISGHRSVSWYQQTPGQGLQFLFEYFSETQRNKGNFPGRFSGRQFSNSRSEMNVSTLELGDSALYLCASSPGLAGVEEQFFGPGTRLTVL.

The rearrangement joins TRBV7-9 to TRBJ2-2; D remains unclear. Between the trimmed V and J ends, which lost 3 bases and 6 bases, there was a span of 11 bases. Germline CDR1 and CDR2: SEHNR and FQNEAQ (reference sequence). CDR3 length equals 14 residues. CDR3 protein: CASSLVGFAGELFF. The CDR3 nucleotides read TGTGCCAGCAGCTTGGTGGGGTTCGCCGGGGAGCTGTTTTTT. The complete variable domain, with remaining parts taken from reference TRBV7-9 and TRBJ2-2, reads DTGVSQNPRHKITKRGQNVTFRCDPISEHNRLYWYRQTLGQGPEFLTYFQNEAQLEKSRLLSDRFSAERPKGSFSTLEIQRTEQGDSAMYLCASSLVGFAGELFFGEGSRLTVL.

V is TRBV25-1 and J is TRBJ2-5; D remains unclear. The length of the CDR3 is 14 residues. The V and J ends lost 4 bases and 5 bases respectively, with 14 bases between them. Germline CDR1 MGHDK, CDR2 SYGVNS. The CDR3 DNA is TGTGCCAGCAGTGGCGTGGGCGATTGGGAGACCCAGTACTTC. This gives the protein CASSGVGDWETQYF.

This clone was found a few times. CDR3 bases: TGCGCCAGCAGACAGACAGCCGCCGGGGAGCTGTTTTTT. This encodes CASRQTAAGELFF. This chain links TRBV10-1 with TRBJ2-2, with D perhaps matching TRBD1 (5 bases). The CDR3 sequence is 13 residues long. Germline assignment: CDR1 WNHNN and CDR2 SYGVQD (reference sequence). Trimming cost V 6 bases and J 6 bases, with 11 bases left between them.

V and J are TRBV28 and TRBJ2-7; perhaps TRBD2 as D (6 bases). Between the trimmed V and J ends, which lost 4 bases and 0 bases, there was a span of 13 bases. This CDR3 comprises 15 residues. Germline CDR1 is MDHEN and CDR2 is SYDVKM. The CDR3 nucleotides read TGTGCCAGCAGTTCTCCTGGGGGGAGCTCCTACGAGCAGTACTTC. It translates to CASSSPGGSSYEQYF.

This chain joins TRBV10-1 and TRBJ2-5; D is possibly TRBD1 or TRBD2 (5 bases each). V was cut by 5 bases and J by 4 bases, with 11 bases left in between. Per germline, CDR1 WNHNN and CDR2 SYGVQD (reference sequence). This CDR3 comprises 13 residues. In DNA, the CDR3 is TGCGCCAGCAGTCCCAGGGACGGAGAGACCCAGTACTTC. Translated: CASSPRDGETQYF.

The chain combines TRBV10-2 with TRBJ1-1; TRBD1 aligns across 7 bases. CDR3 length equals 12 residues. Germline loops: CDR1 WSHSY, CDR2 SAAADI. Trimming cost V 8 bases and J 1 base; bases outside gene matches: 1. The CDR3 spells CASWTGNTEAFF. CDR3 DNA: TGCGCCAGCTGGACAGGGAACACTGAAGCTTTCTTT.

This rearrangement joins TRBV2 to TRBJ2-3; perhaps D is TRBD1 or TRBD2 (6 bases each). The CDR3 length is 15 residues. V gave up 4 bases and J gave up 5 bases, with 16 bases separating them. CDR1 SNHLY and CDR2 FYNNEI come from the germline V gene. CDR3 in DNA: TGTGCCAGCAGTGCGACTAGTAGGGGGTTAGATACGCAGTATTTT. It specifies CASSATSRGLDTQYF.

The gene calls are TRBV5-5 and TRBJ2-3; the D is unclear. Per germline, CDR1 SGHKS and CDR2 YYEKEE (reference sequence). V lost 0 bases and J 2 bases, leaving 10 bases between the germline ends. The CDR3 is 15 residues long. The chain's CDR3 is CASSLDGSSTDTQYF. The CDR3 DNA is TGTGCCAGCAGCTTGGATGGCTCATCCACAGATACGCAGTATTTT.

This clone was seen only once. V and J are TRBV5-1 and TRBJ2-3; D could derive from TRBD1 or TRBD2 (5 bases each). Trimming took 0 bases from V and 0 from J, leaving 11 bases between them. The germline V gene has CDR1 SGHRS and CDR2 YFSETQ. The CDR3 runs to 16 residues. The CDR3 nucleotides are TGCGCCAGCAGCTTGGGGGGACCTCATAGCACAGATACGCAGTATTTT. Protein: CASSLGGPHSTDTQYF.

As regards this clone: In the same sample, other DNA sequences code for this CDR3. The V and J genes are TRBV18 and TRBJ1-1, with no clear D. V gave up 3 bases and J gave up 1 base, with 6 bases separating them. From germline, CDR1 is KGHSH and CDR2 LQKENI. The CDR3 sequence is 13 residues long. CDR3 residues: CASSPSGNTEAFF. CDR3 nucleotides: TGTGCCAGCTCACCTTCCGGGAACACTGAAGCTTTCTTT.

This clone has just one count. The CDR3 coding sequence is TGTGCCAGCAGTGCAACTAGCGGGAGTTTCGATGAGCAGTTCTTC. Encoded protein: CASSATSGSFDEQFF. The chain employs TRBV28 and TRBJ2-1; 11 bases line up with TRBD2. This CDR3 is built from 15 residues. With V trimmed by 5 bases and J by 8 bases, 8 bases remained unmatched. CDR1 and CDR2 (germline): MDHEN, SYDVKM.

The rearrangement joins TRBV7-2 to TRBJ1-3; no firm D call. V was clipped by 3 bases and J by 0 bases, with 6 bases between them. The CDR3 covers 14 residues. The germline gives CDR1 SGHTA, CDR2 FQGNSA. The CDR3 DNA reads TGTGCCAGCAGCTTGAGCCACTCTGGAAACACCATATATTTT. Protein: CASSLSHSGNTIYF.

The chain is built from TRBV18 and TRBJ1-3; 7 nucleotides align to TRBD1. Germline V gene lookup returns CDR1 KGHSH and CDR2 LQKENI. The trim removed 6 bases at V and 4 bases at J, leaving 3 bases unmatched. The CDR3 contains 13 residues. CDR3 sequence reads: CASSNRGGNTIYF. DNA for the CDR3: TGTGCCAGCTCCAACAGGGGCGGAAACACCATATATTTT.

This clone came up once. The V and J genes are TRBV6-5 and TRBJ1-3; possible D gene TRBD1, 5 bases. V was cut by 10 bases and J by 2 bases, with 12 bases left in between. The CDR3 covers 13 residues. The V gene's germline CDR1 is MNHEY and CDR2 SVGAGI. In nucleotides, the CDR3 is TGTGCCACCGGGACGGCCACTGGAAACACCATATATTTT. It yields the protein CATGTATGNTIYF.